The 2 T cell receptor beta chains listed next were all sequenced from one sample in a study of blood T cell repertoires in COVID-19. Assay: immunoSEQ multiplex PCR; the TCRdb copy retains only in-frame clones and omits some. The sample carries over 600,000 clones, approximately 90% recorded once. The sequencing input was peripheral blood. Source of these receptors: a young woman with acute or convalescent COVID-19.

Here the CDR3 reads CASSNGWDTQYF. The CDR3 DNA reads TGTGCCAGCAGCAACGGTTGGGATACGCAGTATTTT. The rearrangement links TRBV14 to TRBJ2-3; D gene ambiguous. Trimming removed 5 bases at V and 6 bases at J, with 9 bases between. The length of the CDR3 is 12 residues. The germline CDR1 and CDR2 sequences are SGHDN and FVKESK.

The chain is built from TRBV11-2 and TRBJ2-7, with D perhaps matching TRBD1 (5 bases). From germline, CDR1 is SGHAT and CDR2 FQNNGV. CDR3 length: 13 residues. With 1 base removed from V and 6 bases from J, the gap between germline ends came to 10 bases. In DNA form, the CDR3 reads TGTGCCAGCAGCTTAGGGGGCATGGGCGAGCAGTACTTC. Translating it yields CASSLGGMGEQYF.